This record covers a single TCR beta chain. The clone's antigen remains unknown. No much larger clonotype is one base removed from it; base qualities were not supplied. Another Seattle source contributed samples from volunteer blood donors who had recovered from COVID-19. Collaborating institutions collected whole blood in K2EDTA tubes following their own protocols. For TCRbeta analysis, collaborator samples were shipped as frozen whole blood, as isolated PBMCs, or as DNA extracted from either sample type. This record comes from a study of blood T cell repertoires in COVID-19 (dated by TCRdb to about 2020). Background for the entire study: Samples from collaborators originated in the United States, Italy and Spain and spanned both the acute and convalescent phases of COVID-19. The prospective study material was composed of cDNA or gDNA derived from T cells, B-cell-depleted T cells, or PBMCs. Deeply sampled blood TCRbeta repertoires from subjects exposed to, actively infected with, or recovered from COVID-19 were included in the dataset. The repertoires were released in a freely available public database intended as a resource for research on the immune response to SARS-CoV-2. The samples were drawn from two sources: the first 160 participants of the ongoing ImmuneRACE study, and fewer than 1,500 subjects contributed by 6 global collaborators. Nearly every sample came with metadata listing a de-identified subject ID, COVID-19 status, age in years and sex. Where available, HLA class I and class II types were obtained from metadata supplied by the sample provider rather than from assay-based typing. Overall results and qualifications from the work: The amount of clinical and demographic metadata varied by source and participant and was provided uncurated.

TCRbeta CDR3 regions were amplified from genomic DNA by means of the immunoSEQ Assay, a bias-controlled multiplex PCR. As for the original processing: Within the assay, amplification of reference gene primers was used to estimate how many nucleated cells each sample contained. Sequence reads were collapsed and filtered to measure the absolute abundance of every unique TCRbeta CDR3 rearrangement. Productive Simpson clonality was computed per sample as the square root of Simpson's diversity index over productive rearrangements. TCRdb retrieved this table from immuneACCESS and kept in-frame rearrangements only. Not all clones are present; in checked studies, unresolved V genes account for under half, and no reason is known for the remainder. The V and J calls and clone size come from that table; D and trimming were worked out from the DNA. Here the sample has about 150,000 clones; 87% occur a single time. The ten largest account for approximately 35% of the sample.

The CDR3 sequence holds 14 residues, the cysteine and phenylalanine included. Only the CDR3 part of the read is kept: 42 bases, read in frame from the first base. V loses 4 bases, J loses 4 bases, and the germline ends lie 13 bases apart. CDR1 is given as KGHSH and CDR2 as LQKENI, both from the germline V gene. Sequencing was carried out using peripheral blood. The sequence links TRBV18 to TRBJ1-1; a tentative D call is TRBD1 (6 bases match). This receptor was taken from a middle-aged man who had recovered from COVID-19. Here the CDR3 is given as CASSREQGGTEAFF. The DNA reads as follows: TGTGCCAGCTCACGGGAACAAGGGGGCACTGAAGCTTTCTTT.